Each of the 5 T cell receptor beta chains below was sequenced from the same sample in a study of regulatory T cells in long-lasting Graves disease. Time point reported: newly diagnosed GD, antithyroid drugs for less than 3 months. Preparation of the TCR library used RNA extracted from PBMCs. Researchers made TCR beta libraries by using iRepertoire HTBI primers and running Arm-PCR on CDR3 regions. TCRdb independently ran MiXCR on the multiplex PCR reads; one entry per CDR3 protein. This sample has around 240,000 distinct CDR3 sequences, with about 18% found just once. This same sample was also part of a study on T cells in Graves' hyperthyroidism and ophthalmopathy.

The sequences come from peripheral blood mononuclear cells (PBMCs), collected at new diagnosis, from a patient treated with antithyroid drugs. The receptors derive from a woman aged 25 to 39 with Graves disease.

This clonotype was recorded only once. This chain links TRBV29-1 with TRBJ1-2; 12 nucleotides agree with TRBD1. The CDR3 runs to 16 residues. CDR1 is SQVTM, CDR2 ANQGSEA, per germline. The ends lost 2 bases at V and 0 bases at J; junction bases unmatched: 4. CDR3 sequence: CSVEPGQGAANYGYTF. DNA for the CDR3: TGCAGCGTTGAACCGGGACAGGGGGCCGCTAACTATGGCTACACCTTC.

This clonotype was observed a single time. The rearrangement links TRBV28 to TRBJ1-5, with unresolved D. Trimming removed 3 bases from V and 5 bases from J, with 17 bases in between. This CDR3 is 16 amino acids long. The germline CDR1 and CDR2 sequences are MDHEN and SYDVKM. As DNA, the CDR3 is TGTGCCAGCAGTTTTCTAGAGTGGAGGGAGGATCAGCCCCAGCATTTT. As protein: CASSFLEWREDQPQHF.

This clonotype has only a few counts. The rearrangement joins TRBV5-5 to TRBJ1-4, with D possibly TRBD1 on 6 matching bases. The CDR3 sequence is 16 residues long. Looked up from germline, CDR1 is SGHKS and CDR2 is YYEKEE (reference sequence). The ends were cut back, 4 bases at V and 7 bases at J, with 20 bases in the middle. The CDR3 sequence: CASSDPWGGAGEKLFF. DNA for the CDR3: TGTGCCAGCAGCGACCCCTGGGGGGGGGCAGGTGAAAAACTGTTTTTT.

There are many counts of this clonotype. The chain employs TRBV12-3 or TRBV12-4 and TRBJ1-1, with 7 bases lining up with TRBD1. There are 14 residues in the CDR3. V lost 7 bases to trimming and J lost 1 base; unmatched junction nucleotides: 6. The CDR3 protein is CASTRQGSNTEAFF. The CDR3 bases are TGTGCCAGCACCAGACAGGGTTCGAACACTGAAGCTTTCTTT.

This clonotype appeared many times. The chain links TRBV12-3 or TRBV12-4 to TRBJ1-1; TRBD1 aligns across 7 bases. This CDR3 contains 15 residues. V lost 5 bases, J lost 4 bases, and 10 bases stayed unmatched. The CDR3 protein is CASSAETGMGTEAFF. DNA for the CDR3: TGTGCCAGCAGTGCGGAGACAGGGATGGGCACTGAAGCTTTCTTT.